Listed below are T cell receptor beta chains from one sample, sequenced in a study of blood T cells in healthy people across ages. TCRdb passed the 5' RACE reads through MiXCR, listing each CDR3 protein once. The table has approximately 900,000 distinct CDR3 sequences, about 28% seen once. These data also formed part of another study, on T cells of mothers and their children.

The material sequenced was blood. Receptor source: a woman between 40 and 50 years old in good health. CDR3s include the opening cysteine and the closing phenylalanine or tryptophan. Each record gives: D gene, V gene, clone size, J gene, CDR3 protein, CDR3 DNA. A D gene is named only where the DNA matches it firmly. Not every row has a clone size; where given, it reads once, few, many or a size class.

D gene: NA
V gene: TRBV21-1
clone size: NA
J gene: TRBJ2-1
CDR3 protein: CASSKREGQGAHHSDNEQFF
CDR3 DNA: TGTGCCAGCAGCAAACGGGAGGGACAGGGGGCTCACCATTCAGACAATGAGCAGTTCTTC

D gene: NA
V gene: TRBV7-2
clone size: NA
J gene: TRBJ1-2
CDR3 protein: CASSSYTNYGYTF
CDR3 DNA: TGTGCCAGCAGCTCCTACACGAACTATGGCTACACCTTC

D gene: NA
V gene: TRBV3-1
clone size: few
J gene: TRBJ2-7
CDR3 protein: CASSGGELVAYEQYF
CDR3 DNA: TGTGCCAGCAGTGGCGGGGAACTAGTTGCCTACGAGCAGTACTTC

D gene: TRBD1
V gene: TRBV20-1
clone size: many
J gene: TRBJ1-5
CDR3 protein: CSARQGLGQPQHF
CDR3 DNA: TGCAGTGCGAGACAGGGTCTTGGTCAGCCCCAGCATTTT

D gene: NA
V gene: TRBV28
clone size: NA
J gene: TRBJ2-3
CDR3 protein: CASSGAASLDTQYF
CDR3 DNA: TGTGCCAGCAGCGGAGCGGCCTCGCTGGATACGCAGTATTTT

D gene: NA
V gene: TRBV28
clone size: NA
J gene: TRBJ1-4
CDR3 protein: CASSSAGLSTNEKLFF
CDR3 DNA: TGTGCCAGCAGTTCGGCAGGCCTTTCAACTAATGAAAAACTGTTTTTT

D gene: NA
V gene: TRBV27
clone size: NA
J gene: TRBJ1-1
CDR3 protein: CASRIRVFTEAFF
CDR3 DNA: TGTGCCAGCCGTATCAGGGTATTCACTGAAGCTTTCTTT

D gene: TRBD1
V gene: TRBV7-3
clone size: many
J gene: TRBJ2-1
CDR3 protein: CASSAGQGNNEQFF
CDR3 DNA: TGTGCCAGCAGCGCTGGACAGGGGAACAATGAGCAGTTCTTC

D gene: NA
V gene: TRBV15
clone size: NA
J gene: TRBJ1-1
CDR3 protein: CATSPPSNRLRGAFF
CDR3 DNA: TGTGCCACCAGCCCCCCCTCGAACCGGCTCAGAGGAGCTTTCTTT

D gene: TRBD1
V gene: TRBV7-3
clone size: few
J gene: TRBJ2-2
CDR3 protein: CASSSDRTNTGELFF
CDR3 DNA: TGTGCCAGCAGTTCGGACAGGACCAACACCGGGGAGCTGTTTTTT

D gene: TRBD1
V gene: TRBV7-2
clone size: NA
J gene: TRBJ1-1
CDR3 protein: CASSSRTGTLEAFF
CDR3 DNA: TGTGCCAGCAGCTCCCGGACAGGAACCCTTGAAGCTTTCTTT

D gene: NA
V gene: TRBV10-3
clone size: many
J gene: TRBJ2-7
CDR3 protein: CAISEYGDSYEQYF
CDR3 DNA: TGTGCCATCAGTGAATATGGAGACTCCTACGAGCAGTACTTC

D gene: NA
V gene: TRBV6-1
clone size: NA
J gene: TRBJ2-5
CDR3 protein: CASSEEGRVIDERYF
CDR3 DNA: TGTGCCAGCAGTGAAGAGGGCAGGGTGATCGACGAGCGGTACTTC

D gene: NA
V gene: TRBV30
clone size: many
J gene: TRBJ1-5
CDR3 protein: CAWNDGNQPQHF
CDR3 DNA: TGTGCCTGGAACGATGGTAATCAGCCCCAGCATTTT

D gene: NA
V gene: TRBV20-1
clone size: many
J gene: TRBJ1-1
CDR3 protein: CSAPRNTEAFF
CDR3 DNA: TGCAGTGCTCCTAGGAACACTGAAGCTTTCTTT

D gene: NA
V gene: TRBV11-2
clone size: NA
J gene: TRBJ1-2
CDR3 protein: CASSLGPGTATYGYTF
CDR3 DNA: TGTGCCAGCAGCTTAGGTCCCGGGACGGCAACCTATGGCTACACCTTC

D gene: NA
V gene: TRBV25-1
clone size: NA
J gene: TRBJ1-1
CDR3 protein: CASSAQQVTTEAFF
CDR3 DNA: TGTGCCAGCAGTGCCCAACAGGTAACCACTGAAGCTTTCTTT

D gene: NA
V gene: TRBV18
clone size: few
J gene: TRBJ2-1
CDR3 protein: CASSPFGTNEQFF
CDR3 DNA: TGTGCCAGCTCACCGTTCGGTACAAATGAGCAGTTCTTC

D gene: NA
V gene: TRBV7-9
clone size: NA
J gene: TRBJ2-1
CDR3 protein: CASSSTQKTGSIEQFF
CDR3 DNA: TGTGCCAGCAGCTCCACCCAGAAAACAGGGTCGATTGAGCAGTTCTTC

D gene: TRBD2
V gene: TRBV5-5
clone size: NA
J gene: TRBJ2-7
CDR3 protein: CASGGSGAFSYEQYF
CDR3 DNA: TGTGCCAGCGGAGGGAGCGGGGCGTTCTCCTACGAGCAGTACTTC

D gene: NA
V gene: TRBV29-1
clone size: few
J gene: TRBJ1-1
CDR3 protein: CSAEGFDTEAFF
CDR3 DNA: TGCAGCGCCGAAGGCTTCGACACTGAAGCTTTCTTT

D gene: NA
V gene: TRBV20-1
clone size: NA
J gene: TRBJ2-5
CDR3 protein: CSPKGDGGETQYF
CDR3 DNA: TGCAGCCCTAAGGGAGACGGAGGGGAGACCCAGTACTTC

D gene: NA
V gene: TRBV2
clone size: many
J gene: TRBJ2-5
CDR3 protein: CATLGGGNQETQYF
CDR3 DNA: TGTGCCACACTCGGAGGGGGAAATCAAGAGACCCAGTACTTC

D gene: NA
V gene: TRBV29-1
clone size: NA
J gene: TRBJ1-1
CDR3 protein: CSVATPIGEDGEAFF
CDR3 DNA: TGCAGCGTTGCCACCCCGATAGGGGAAGATGGTGAAGCTTTCTTT

D gene: NA
V gene: TRBV28
clone size: few
J gene: TRBJ1-3
CDR3 protein: CASSWGAPGGNTIYF
CDR3 DNA: TGTGCCAGCAGTTGGGGGGCGCCAGGAGGAAACACCATATATTTT

D gene: TRBD2
V gene: TRBV4-1
clone size: many
J gene: TRBJ2-1
CDR3 protein: CASSQRGVYEQFF
CDR3 DNA: TGCGCCAGCAGCCAACGGGGGGTCTATGAGCAGTTCTTC

D gene: NA
V gene: TRBV4-3
clone size: NA
J gene: TRBJ2-1
CDR3 protein: CASSQDFRIDVNEQFF
CDR3 DNA: TGCGCCAGCAGCCAAGATTTTCGGATAGACGTCAATGAGCAGTTCTTC

D gene: NA
V gene: TRBV27
clone size: NA
J gene: TRBJ1-5
CDR3 protein: CASSPRGGIYSNQPQHF
CDR3 DNA: TGTGCCAGCAGCCCACGGGGGGGGATATATAGCAATCAGCCCCAGCATTTT

D gene: TRBD1
V gene: TRBV28
clone size: few
J gene: TRBJ1-2
CDR3 protein: CASRYGQGEGYTF
CDR3 DNA: TGTGCCAGCAGATACGGACAGGGGGAGGGCTACACCTTC

D gene: NA
V gene: TRBV12-3/TRBV12-4
clone size: NA
J gene: TRBJ1-4
CDR3 protein: CASTPGEKLFF
CDR3 DNA: TGTGCCAGCACCCCTGGGGAAAAACTGTTTTTT

D gene: TRBD1
V gene: TRBV27
clone size: NA
J gene: TRBJ2-7
CDR3 protein: CVSSIGQVDEQYF
CDR3 DNA: TGTGTCAGCAGTATAGGACAGGTGGACGAGCAGTACTTC

D gene: TRBD1
V gene: TRBV5-1
clone size: NA
J gene: TRBJ1-3
CDR3 protein: CASSLGGTAGNTIYF
CDR3 DNA: TGCGCCAGCAGCTTGGGTGGGACAGCTGGAAACACCATATATTTT

D gene: TRBD1
V gene: TRBV12-3/TRBV12-4
clone size: NA
J gene: TRBJ1-2
CDR3 protein: CAGTGTDYGYTF
CDR3 DNA: TGTGCCGGCACCGGGACAGACTATGGCTACACCTTC

D gene: TRBD1
V gene: TRBV29-1
clone size: many
J gene: TRBJ1-1
CDR3 protein: CSGGTANTEAFF
CDR3 DNA: TGCAGCGGCGGGACAGCGAACACTGAAGCTTTCTTT

D gene: NA
V gene: TRBV29-1
clone size: many
J gene: TRBJ2-7
CDR3 protein: CSVEDWEGAKYEQYF
CDR3 DNA: TGCAGCGTTGAAGATTGGGAGGGGGCAAAGTACGAGCAGTACTTC

D gene: NA
V gene: TRBV10-3
clone size: many
J gene: TRBJ2-1
CDR3 protein: CAISTNGRYNEQFF
CDR3 DNA: TGTGCCATCAGTACAAACGGACGGTACAATGAGCAGTTCTTC

D gene: TRBD2
V gene: TRBV4-1
clone size: NA
J gene: TRBJ2-3
CDR3 protein: CASSQLAGEADTQYF
CDR3 DNA: TGCGCCAGCAGCCAATTAGCGGGGGAAGCAGATACGCAGTATTTT

D gene: NA
V gene: TRBV12-3/TRBV12-4
clone size: NA
J gene: TRBJ1-6
CDR3 protein: CASSLAADRSSYNSPLHF
CDR3 DNA: TGTGCCAGCAGTTTAGCGGCCGACAGAAGCTCCTATAATTCACCCCTCCACTTT

D gene: NA
V gene: TRBV20-1
clone size: few
J gene: TRBJ2-3
CDR3 protein: CSARVMTSTDTQYF
CDR3 DNA: TGCAGTGCTAGAGTCATGACTAGCACAGATACGCAGTATTTT

D gene: NA
V gene: TRBV7-9
clone size: NA
J gene: TRBJ1-2
CDR3 protein: CASIADTLNYGCTF
CDR3 DNA: TGTGCCAGCATCGCGGACACTTTAAACTATGGCTGCACCTTC

D gene: NA
V gene: TRBV25-1
clone size: NA
J gene: TRBJ1-1
CDR3 protein: CASRVGWDGYTEAFF
CDR3 DNA: TGTGCCAGCAGAGTCGGATGGGACGGCTACACTGAAGCTTTCTTT

D gene: NA
V gene: TRBV6-6
clone size: many
J gene: TRBJ1-5
CDR3 protein: CASSYRGGLSNQPQHF
CDR3 DNA: TGTGCCAGCAGTTACCGGGGAGGGCTGAGCAATCAGCCCCAGCATTTT

D gene: NA
V gene: TRBV4-3
clone size: many
J gene: TRBJ2-7
CDR3 protein: CASSQGIQYRDGEQYF
CDR3 DNA: TGCGCCAGCAGCCAAGGTATACAGTACCGGGATGGCGAGCAGTACTTC

D gene: NA
V gene: TRBV20-1
clone size: few
J gene: TRBJ1-2
CDR3 protein: CSARDLRQGNYGYTF
CDR3 DNA: TGCAGTGCTAGAGATCTACGACAAGGAAACTATGGCTACACCTTC

D gene: NA
V gene: TRBV10-3
clone size: few
J gene: TRBJ2-5
CDR3 protein: CAISAGETQYF
CDR3 DNA: TGTGCCATCTCCGCGGGCGAGACCCAGTACTTC